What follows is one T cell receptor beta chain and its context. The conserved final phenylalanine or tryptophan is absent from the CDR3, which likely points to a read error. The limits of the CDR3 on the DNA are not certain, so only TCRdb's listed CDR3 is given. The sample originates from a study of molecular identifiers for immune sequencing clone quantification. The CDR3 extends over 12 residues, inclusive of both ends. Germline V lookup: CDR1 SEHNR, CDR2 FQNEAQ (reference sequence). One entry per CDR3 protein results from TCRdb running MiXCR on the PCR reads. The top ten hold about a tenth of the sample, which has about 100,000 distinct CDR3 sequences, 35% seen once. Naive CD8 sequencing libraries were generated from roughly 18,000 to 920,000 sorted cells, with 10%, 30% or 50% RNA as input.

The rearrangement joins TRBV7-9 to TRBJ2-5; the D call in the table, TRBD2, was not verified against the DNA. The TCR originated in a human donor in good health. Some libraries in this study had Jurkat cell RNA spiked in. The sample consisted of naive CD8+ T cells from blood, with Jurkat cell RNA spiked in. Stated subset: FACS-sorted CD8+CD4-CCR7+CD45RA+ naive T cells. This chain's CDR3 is CASSLAGPEKYS.